A single sample gave rise to the 20 T cell receptor beta chains below, sequenced in a study of CXCR3-negative and CXCR3-positive naive CD8 T cells. The TRB cDNA libraries were prepared by 5' RACE with UMI labels. Each CDR3 protein gets one entry in TCRdb, which reprocessed the 5' RACE reads and gives no DNA. This listing includes roughly 25,000 distinct CDR3 sequences. Sequenced input: naive CXCR3- CD8+ T cells from blood. The subset here: CD45RO-CCR7+CD27+CD95- naive CD8+ T cells lacking CXCR3 (TNR3-). These receptors originate from a human donor in good health. Some clones in this sample may be carry-over from other donors' samples.

V gene TRBV29-1 combines with J gene TRBJ2-7. This CDR3 has 11 amino acids. Germline-derived CDR1 and CDR2 are SQVTM and ANQGSEA. The CDR3 here is CSVAGVGEQYF.

V is TRBV3-1 and J is TRBJ1-1. The CDR3 is made up of 12 amino acids. CDR1 and CDR2 from the germline V gene are LGHDT and YNNKEL (reference sequence). The CDR3 spells CASSQVESEAFF.

The chain uses TRBV29-1 and TRBJ1-2; TCRdb names TRBD1, which stays unverified in the absence of DNA. Germline CDR1 and CDR2: SQVTM and ANQGSEA. This CDR3 has 14 residues. The CDR3 here is CSVEPGTHNYGYTF. Supplemented by reference TRBV29-1 and TRBJ1-2, the full variable domain reads SAVISQKPSRDICQRGTSLTIQCQVDSQVTMMFWYRQQPGQSLTLIATANQGSEATYESGFVIDKFPISRPNLTFSTLTVSNMSPEDSSIYLCSVEPGTHNYGYTFGSGTRLTVV.

The chain is built from TRBV28 and TRBJ2-1; the D call from TCRdb, TRBD1, cannot be confirmed without DNA. This CDR3 has 17 residues. CDR1 is MDHEN, CDR2 SYDVKM, per germline. The CDR3 sequence: CASSKRGTGGPYNEQFF.

The chain joins TRBV27 to TRBJ2-7; TCRdb's D call of TRBD1 is untestable without DNA. The CDR3 sequence is 15 residues long. Germline-derived CDR1 and CDR2 are MNHEY and SMNVEV (reference sequence). The CDR3 region is CASSPTSGKSYEQYF.

Judged by frequency, this clonotype is medium-sized. The chain recombines TRBV4-3 with TRBJ1-2; TCRdb outputs TRBD1, but without DNA this stays unchecked. The germline V gene encodes CDR1 LGHNA and CDR2 YSLEER. CDR3 size: 15 residues. The CDR3 loop is CASSQESGMNYGYTF.

This chain links TRBV5-5 with TRBJ2-1; the D call from TCRdb, TRBD2, cannot be confirmed without DNA. The CDR3 runs to 15 residues. From germline, CDR1 is SGHKS and CDR2 YYEKEE (reference sequence). This CDR3 reads CASSIGTSIGDEQFF. The whole variable domain, filled in from reference TRBV5-5 and TRBJ2-1, reads DAGVTQSPTHLIKTRGQQVTLRCSPISGHKSVSWYQQVLGQGPQFIFQYYEKEERGRGNFPDRFSARQFPNYSSELNVNALLLGDSALYLCASSIGTSIGDEQFFGPGTRLTVL.

The V and J genes are TRBV12-3 or TRBV12-4 and TRBJ2-3; TCRdb names TRBD1, which stays unverified in the absence of DNA. The CDR3 length is 14 residues. The CDR3 spells CASSLAGAADTQYF.

V is TRBV4-3 and J is TRBJ1-1. The CDR3 is made up of 14 amino acids. Germline V gene lookup returns CDR1 LGHNA and CDR2 YSLEER. The CDR3 is CASSQDLVNTEAFF.

The rearrangement joins TRBV7-2 to TRBJ1-1. This CDR3 comprises 13 residues. Germline assignment: CDR1 SGHTA and CDR2 FQGNSA. The CDR3 sequence is CASSEEGNTEAFF.

The rearrangement links TRBV29-1 to TRBJ2-7. CDR1 is SQVTM and CDR2 is ANQGSEA in the germline V gene. This CDR3 comprises 12 residues. The CDR3 loop is CSVVGGSYEQYF.

The V and J genes are TRBV14 and TRBJ2-1; TCRdb selects TRBD1, and the lack of DNA leaves this call unchecked. Germline V gene sequence: CDR1 SGHDN, CDR2 FVKESK. This CDR3 contains 16 residues. CDR3 loop: CASSQHRGQAKGEQFF.

V is TRBV11-3 and J is TRBJ2-1. The CDR3 has 13 amino acids. The germline CDR1 and CDR2 sequences are SGHNT and YENEEA. The CDR3 loop is CASSFGRYNEQFF.

This chain links TRBV20-1 with TRBJ2-5; TCRdb's assignment of TRBD2 cannot be checked, as there is no DNA. There are 12 residues in the CDR3. Germline V gives CDR1 DFQATT, CDR2 SNEGSKA (reference sequence). The CDR3 reads CSAKEVGETQYF.

The V gene is TRBV7-9, the J gene TRBJ2-7; TCRdb's assignment of TRBD1 cannot be checked, as there is no DNA. The CDR3 covers 14 residues. Germline CDR1 reads SEHNR; CDR2 reads FQNEAQ (reference sequence). The CDR3 loop reads CASSQSDRGYEQYF.

The CDR3: CSVEGRDGHGYTF. The chain carries TRBV29-1 and TRBJ1-2. Germline V gene lookup returns CDR1 SQVTM and CDR2 ANQGSEA. This CDR3 contains 13 residues. Filled out from reference TRBV29-1 and TRBJ1-2, the complete variable domain reads SAVISQKPSRDICQRGTSLTIQCQVDSQVTMMFWYRQQPGQSLTLIATANQGSEATYESGFVIDKFPISRPNLTFSTLTVSNMSPEDSSIYLCSVEGRDGHGYTFGSGTRLTVV.

This chain uses TRBV7-3 with TRBJ2-1; as DNA is missing, the TRBD1 call by TCRdb cannot be tested. The CDR3 covers 14 residues. Germline V gene lookup returns CDR1 SGHTA and CDR2 FQGTGA. This chain's CDR3 is CASSYGTGNNEQFF. Supplemented by reference TRBV7-3 and TRBJ2-1, the full variable domain reads GAGVSQTPSNKVTEKGKYVELRCDPISGHTALYWYRQSLGQGPEFLIYFQGTGAADDSGLPNDRFFAVRPEGSVSTLKIQRTERGDSAVYLCASSYGTGNNEQFFGPGTRLTVL.

The chain links TRBV7-2 to TRBJ2-5; lacking DNA, the TRBD1 call made by TCRdb goes unchecked. This CDR3 has 14 amino acids. CDR1 is SGHTA and CDR2 is FQGNSA in the germline V gene. The CDR3 sequence is CASSLAGGLETQYF.

The chain uses TRBV5-1 and TRBJ2-1; with no DNA, the TCRdb D assignment of TRBD1 cannot be verified. This CDR3 is built from 17 residues. The V gene's germline CDR1 is SGHRS and CDR2 YFSETQ. CDR3 sequence: CASSLGLVSGSTGEQFF.

In terms of frequency, this clonotype is medium-sized. The gene calls are TRBV28 and TRBJ1-6; with no DNA, the TCRdb D assignment of TRBD1 cannot be verified. There are 14 residues in the CDR3. Germline CDR1 MDHEN, CDR2 SYDVKM. CDR3: CASSFGQEDSPLHF.